Following are 19 T cell receptor beta chains from one sample sequenced in a study of blood T cells in healthy people across ages. Using a J-beta primer mix together with a sample-barcoded 5' primer, a second PCR was run for roughly 6 to 12 cycles. MiXCR, run by TCRdb on the 5' RACE reads, gives a single entry per CDR3 protein. The sample includes about 780,000 distinct CDR3 sequences, around half of them seen just once. Sequenced material: blood. The receptors were gathered from a man older than 75 in good health.

This chain uses TRBV7-9 with TRBJ2-3, with 9 bases aligning to TRBD2. Trimming took 1 base from V and 10 from J; bases not matched to a gene: 9. Per the germline V gene, CDR1 is SEHNR and CDR2 is FQNEAQ (reference sequence). The CDR3 sequence is 15 residues long. The CDR3, as DNA: TGTGCCAGCAGCTTAGTTAGCGGGGGAGCCAATGCGCAGTATTTT. This codes for CASSLVSGGANAQYF.

Note on this clonotype: It may be a read error: a sequence one base away is much more abundant. The rearrangement links TRBV12-3 or TRBV12-4 to TRBJ2-7; 13 nucleotides agree with TRBD2. With V trimmed by 8 bases and J by 7 bases, 11 bases remained unmatched. The CDR3 contains 15 residues. CDR3 loop: CASVLAGGPTNEQYF. The CDR3 DNA reads TGTGCCAGCGTACTAGCGGGAGGGCCTACCAATGAGCAGTACTTC.

V and J are TRBV5-1 and TRBJ2-3; 10 nucleotides match TRBD2. Germline CDR1 SGHRS, CDR2 YFSETQ. The CDR3 loop spans 13 amino acids. V lost 1 base, J lost 7 bases, and 0 bases stayed unmatched. CDR3 bases: TGCGCCAGCAGCTTGACTAGCGGGAATACGCAGTATTTT. This translates into CASSLTSGNTQYF.

For this clonotype: A much larger clone sits a single nucleotide away, making a read error possible. V is TRBV27 and J is TRBJ2-1; either TRBD1 or TRBD2 may supply D (6 bases each). V was cut by 3 bases and J by 8 bases, with 11 bases left in between. The germline V gene encodes CDR1 MNHEY and CDR2 SMNVEV (reference sequence). The CDR3 is 13 amino acids. The CDR3 bases are TGTGCCAGCAGTTTTCGGGGGCCGTATGAGCAGTTCTTC. It encodes CASSFRGPYEQFF.

CDR3 DNA: TGCAGTGCTTCCTTTAGGGCCTCGCCCCCAGAGACCCAGTACTTC. This translates into CSASFRASPPETQYF. The chain combines TRBV20-1 with TRBJ2-5; no reliable D call. This CDR3 contains 15 residues. V was clipped by 5 bases and J by 4 bases, with 20 bases between them. Germline V lookup: CDR1 DFQATT, CDR2 SNEGSKA (reference sequence).

This clonotype showed up just a few times. V is TRBV25-1 and J is TRBJ1-2; D uncertain. The germline CDR1 and CDR2 sequences are MGHDK and SYGVNS. V dropped 3 bases and J dropped 3 bases, with 14 bases sitting between them. The CDR3 is 15 amino acids. CDR3 in amino acids: CASSETVILDYGYTF. In nucleotides, the CDR3 is TGTGCCAGCAGTGAGACCGTTATTCTGGACTATGGCTACACCTTC.

The chain recombines TRBV6-5 with TRBJ2-1, with TRBD2 as a possible D gene (6 bases). The CDR3 sequence is 15 residues long. The V end lost 6 bases, the J end lost 1 base, and 13 bases lay between the germline ends. The germline gives CDR1 MNHEY, CDR2 SVGAGI. CDR3 DNA: TGTGCCAGCAGCCCCGGCGGGATGTCCTACAATGAGCAGTTCTTC. Its translation is CASSPGGMSYNEQFF.

The chain links TRBV6-2 or TRBV6-3 to TRBJ2-1, with a tentative D call TRBD1 (6 bases). The CDR3 spans 16 residues. V was shortened by 0 bases and J by 10 bases, with 19 bases between the two germline ends. The germline V gene encodes CDR1 MNHEY and CDR2 SVGEGT. CDR3 sequence: CASSYSGRGSLYEQFF. Here the CDR3 DNA reads TGTGCCAGCAGTTACTCTGGCAGGGGTTCACTCTACGAGCAGTTCTTC.

The V call is TRBV20-1, the J call TRBJ2-1; 15 bases map to TRBD2. This CDR3 has 16 residues. Germline CDR1 and CDR2: DFQATT and SNEGSKA (reference sequence). Trimming at V came to 6 bases and at J to 13 bases, leaving 16 bases not matched to a gene. The CDR3 spells CSASTGTSGRRETQFF. The CDR3 DNA reads TGCAGTGCCAGTACCGGGACTAGCGGGAGGAGGGAGACCCAGTTCTTC.

Note on this clonotype: One end of the junction fails to match germline, which may point to a read error. The V gene is TRBV15, the J gene TRBJ2-7; the D gene could be TRBD1 or TRBD2 (5 bases each). There are 16 residues in the CDR3. Germline lookup yields CDR1 LNHNV and CDR2 YYDKDF (reference sequence). Here the CDR3 reads CTTSRDHRGALDEQYF. The DNA of the CDR3 is TGTACCACCAGCAGAGATCATAGGGGAGCTCTTGACGAGCAGTACTTC.

The chain employs TRBV6-6 and TRBJ2-7, with D tentatively TRBD1 or TRBD2 (5 bases each). The CDR3 runs to 15 residues. Trimming stripped 5 bases from V and 3 bases from J, with 17 bases between. Germline CDR1 MNHNY, CDR2 SVGAGI (reference sequence). CDR3 residues: CASSKAGTVNYEQYF. Written as DNA, the CDR3 is TGTGCCAGCAGTAAAGCTGGGACGGTGAACTACGAGCAGTACTTC.

This clonotype appeared a few times. The chain links TRBV20-1 to TRBJ1-2; TRBD1 is a possible D gene (5 bases). Deletions cut 3 bases from V and 6 bases from J, with 11 bases between. Germline V lookup: CDR1 DFQATT, CDR2 SNEGSKA (reference sequence). The CDR3 covers 12 residues. CDR3: CSASRQQDGYTF. CDR3 DNA sequence: TGCAGTGCTAGTCGTCAACAGGATGGCTACACCTTC.

This clonotype occurred many times. The chain joins TRBV7-2 to TRBJ1-2, with TRBD1 as a possible D gene (5 bases). V shed 1 base and J shed 6 bases, with 15 bases lying between them. Germline V CDR1 and CDR2: SGHTA, FQGNSA. This CDR3 has 15 residues. CDR3 coding DNA: TGTGCCAGCAGCTTAGACGGGGGGTCCCACGATGGCTACACCTTC. Translation: CASSLDGGSHDGYTF.

J is TRBJ2-4 and V is TRBV28; D gene unclear. The V end lost 4 bases, the J end lost 9 bases, and 10 bases lay between the germline ends. Germline CDR1 and CDR2: MDHEN and SYDVKM. The CDR3 runs 12 residues. Here the CDR3 reads CASSSSRSIQYF. The CDR3 DNA sequence: TGTGCCAGCAGTTCTTCTCGAAGCATTCAGTACTTC.

CDR3 protein: CASSPQGGSGVKYNEQFF. CDR3 nucleotide sequence: TGTGCCAGCAGCCCTCAGGGGGGCTCAGGGGTTAAATACAATGAGCAGTTCTTC. V is TRBV7-9 and J is TRBJ2-1, with D possibly matching TRBD1 (7 bases). V was clipped by 5 bases and J by 4 bases, with 24 bases between them. The CDR3 has 18 residues. CDR1 and CDR2 from the germline V gene are SEHNR and FQNEAQ (reference sequence).

This clonotype has just a few counts. The chain joins TRBV3-1 to TRBJ2-7, with D possibly matching TRBD1 (6 bases). The CDR3 is 16 amino acids. V was shortened by 4 bases and J by 2 bases, with 18 bases between the two germline ends. CDR1 is LGHDT and CDR2 is YNNKEL in the germline V gene (reference sequence). CDR3: CASSRQTRGRPYEQYF. CDR3 DNA sequence: TGTGCCAGCAGCCGACAGACCAGGGGCCGTCCCTACGAGCAGTACTTC.

The chain uses TRBV20-1 and TRBJ2-5; D is possibly TRBD2 (6 bases). Germline V gene sequence: CDR1 DFQATT, CDR2 SNEGSKA (reference sequence). The CDR3 covers 13 residues. Trimming pared 6 bases from V and 11 bases from J, leaving 22 bases between. CDR3 DNA: TGCAGTGCCCCTGGGGCTAGCGTAGAGGAGCAGTACTTC. Residues: CSAPGASVEEQYF.

The J gene is TRBJ2-1, the V gene TRBV12-3 or TRBV12-4; D is perhaps TRBD1 (6 bases). This CDR3 is 15 amino acids long. Trimming cost V 5 bases and J 1 base, with 12 bases left between them. This CDR3 is CASSTGLASYNEQFF. The CDR3 DNA follows: TGTGCCAGCAGTACAGGGTTGGCTTCCTACAATGAGCAGTTCTTC.

The chain has TRBV6-2 or TRBV6-3 and TRBJ1-2; D gene ambiguous. The CDR3 consists of 16 residues. V shed 7 bases and J shed 0 bases, with 18 bases lying between them. Germline assignment: CDR1 MNHEY and CDR2 SVGEGT. DNA of the CDR3: TGTGCCAGCACCTCCCCGCAACAGAGACCTAACTATGGCTACACCTTC. This codes for CASTSPQQRPNYGYTF.